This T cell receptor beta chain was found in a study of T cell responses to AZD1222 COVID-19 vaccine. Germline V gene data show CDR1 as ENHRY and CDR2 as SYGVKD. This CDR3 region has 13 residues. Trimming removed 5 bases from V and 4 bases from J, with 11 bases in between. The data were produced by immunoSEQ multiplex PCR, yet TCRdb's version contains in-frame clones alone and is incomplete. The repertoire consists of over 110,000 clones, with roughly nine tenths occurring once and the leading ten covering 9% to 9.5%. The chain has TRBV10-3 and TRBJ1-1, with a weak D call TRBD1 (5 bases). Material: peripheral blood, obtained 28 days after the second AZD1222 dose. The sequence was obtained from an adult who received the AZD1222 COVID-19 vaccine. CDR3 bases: TGTGCCATCAGTAATCAGGGTTCCACTGAAGCTTTCTTT. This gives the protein CAISNQGSTEAFF.